What follows are 10 T cell receptor beta chains derived from one specimen sequenced in a study of T cells in narcolepsy. Measured with immunoSEQ multiplex PCR; TCRdb has only the in-frame clones, and not every one. The table includes under 40,000 clones, 83% detected once. Sequencing was carried out using memory (CD45RA-) CD4+ T cells from blood. All receptors derive from a human donor in good health.

V gene TRBV6-5 combines with J gene TRBJ1-3; D not certain. The CDR3 is made up of 15 amino acids. Trimming took 2 bases from V and 0 from J, leaving 8 bases between them. CDR1 is MNHEY and CDR2 is SVGAGI in the germline V gene. In DNA form, the CDR3 reads TGTGCCAGCAGTTACGACCGAGGCTCTGGAAACACCATATATTTT. The encoded protein is CASSYDRGSGNTIYF.

The chain carries TRBV5-1 and TRBJ2-6; possible D gene TRBD1, 6 bases. With 4 bases removed from V and 1 base from J, the gap between germline ends came to 15 bases. The V gene's germline CDR1 is SGHRS and CDR2 YFSETQ. The CDR3 is made up of 17 amino acids. The DNA of the CDR3 is TGCGCCAGCAGCCTGACAGGAATTACATCTGGGGCCAACGTCCTGACTTTC. Its translation: CASSLTGITSGANVLTF.

This clone was detected a few times. The chain is built from TRBV6-6 and TRBJ1-3; D gene uncertain. Germline assignment: CDR1 MNHNY and CDR2 SVGAGI (reference sequence). The CDR3 has 12 amino acids. V was pared by 7 bases and J by 4 bases, with 8 bases between. The CDR3 loop is CASTQLGNTIYF. The CDR3 DNA follows: TGTGCCAGCACCCAACTCGGAAACACCATATATTTT.

This clone has just one count. The rearrangement uses TRBV6-6 and TRBJ1-1, with 8 bases lining up with TRBD1. The CDR3 runs to 15 residues. Germline CDR1 MNHNY, CDR2 SVGAGI (reference sequence). With V trimmed by 6 bases and J by 0 bases, 6 bases remained unmatched. This chain's CDR3 is CASRNTGGLNTEAFF. As DNA, the CDR3 is TGTGCCAGCAGAAATACAGGGGGTTTGAACACTGAAGCTTTCTTT.

The chain carries TRBV29-1 and TRBJ1-6; the match to TRBD1 covers 7 bases. Germline V gene data show CDR1 as SQVTM and CDR2 as ANQGSEA. V dropped 6 bases and J dropped 10; count of bases not matched to a gene: 9. This CDR3 spans 13 amino acids. The CDR3 loop is CSVSRDRGSPLHF. CDR3 DNA sequence: TGCAGCGTATCCCGGGACAGAGGATCACCCCTCCACTTT.

This clone was seen only once. The V gene is TRBV5-1, the J gene TRBJ1-5; a possible D gene is TRBD1 (5 bases). The V gene lost 4 bases and the J gene lost 7 bases, with 15 bases spanning the gap. The germline CDR1 and CDR2 sequences are SGHRS and YFSETQ. The CDR3 spans 14 residues. The CDR3, as DNA: TGCGCCAGCAGCCTGGAGGGGAACAGGCAGCCCCAGCATTTT. Protein product: CASSLEGNRQPQHF.

The rearrangement links TRBV10-3 to TRBJ2-1, with 8 bases matching TRBD2. V trimming: 6 bases; J trimming: 5 bases; junction bases outside the gene matches: 6. The CDR3 totals 14 residues. Per germline, CDR1 ENHRY and CDR2 SYGVKD. Written as DNA, the CDR3 is TGTGCCATCAGGAGCGGGGGTTCCCACAATGAGCAGTTCTTC. It translates to CAIRSGGSHNEQFF.

This clone was detected only once. The chain has TRBV28 and TRBJ1-2; no clear D gene. This CDR3 is 17 amino acids long. The ends were cut back, 5 bases at V and 1 base at J, with 20 bases in the middle. Per germline, CDR1 MDHEN and CDR2 SYDVKM. CDR3 DNA sequence: TGTGCCAGCAGTCCCGGCGGTCCTTACCAACATAACTATGGCTACACCTTC. It yields the protein CASSPGGPYQHNYGYTF.

The chain combines TRBV28 with TRBJ2-2, with 7 nucleotides matching TRBD2. CDR3 length: 15 residues. V gave up 8 bases and J gave up 4 bases; unmatched junction bases: 10. The germline V gene encodes CDR1 MDHEN and CDR2 SYDVKM. CDR3 region: CASLGGGESTGELFF. In DNA, the CDR3 is TGTGCCAGCCTTGGGGGAGGGGAGTCCACCGGGGAGCTGTTTTTT.

The J gene is TRBJ1-6, the V gene TRBV11-3, with 9 bases identical to TRBD1. V shed 5 bases and J 9 bases; nucleotides not matched to a gene: 14. The CDR3 sequence is 17 residues long. Looked up from germline, CDR1 is SGHNT and CDR2 is YENEEA. CDR3 DNA sequence: TGTGCCAGCAGCCCCAACCCCGGACAGGGGTTAAGTTCACCCCTCCACTTT. Residues: CASSPNPGQGLSSPLHF.